The 9 T cell receptor beta chains listed next were all sequenced from one sample in a study of shared clonotypes between healthy human individuals. CD45RO-negative cells were positively selected for CCR7, leaving out terminally differentiated effector memory CD45RA+ cells. Profiling relied on immunoSEQ multiplex PCR, and the TCRdb table lists in-frame clones only, not all of them. The table lists about 2,100,000 clones, roughly 91% of them singletons. Sequencing was performed on naive CD8+ T cells from PBMCs. All receptors derive from a man younger than 30 in good health. Some clones in this sample may be carry-over from other donors' samples.

The genes are TRBV7-9 and TRBJ2-1, with D unresolved. There are 13 residues in the CDR3. CDR1 is SEHNR, CDR2 FQNEAQ, per germline (reference sequence). The V and J ends lost 6 bases and 5 bases respectively, with 11 bases between them. The CDR3 loop is CASRPSRDNEQFF. The CDR3 DNA reads TGTGCCAGCAGACCCAGCAGAGACAATGAGCAGTTCTTC.

J is TRBJ2-1 and V is TRBV4-1, with a tentative D call TRBD1 (6 bases). V dropped 4 bases and J dropped 3 bases, with 7 bases sitting between them. The CDR3 extends over 13 amino acids. Per the germline V gene, CDR1 is MGHRA and CDR2 is YSYEKL. For the CDR3, the DNA is TGCGCCAGCAGCCCCAGGGGCTACAATGAGCAGTTCTTC. It is translated as CASSPRGYNEQFF.

The chain joins TRBV4-1 to TRBJ1-2, with TRBD1 identical over 8 bases. The CDR3 is 20 amino acids. CDR1 and CDR2 from the germline V gene are MGHRA and YSYEKL. J gave up 3 bases and V 0 bases, and 18 bases lay outside the gene matches. CDR3 DNA: TGCGCCAGCAGCCAAGAAGGGCCTGAGGTTACAGGGGGAACTTACTATGGCTACACCTTC. It specifies CASSQEGPEVTGGTYYGYTF.

The chain recombines TRBV13 with TRBJ1-2; a weak D match, TRBD1 (6 bases). V lost 5 bases and J lost 4, with 20 bases in between. Germline V gives CDR1 PRHDT, CDR2 FYEKMQ (reference sequence). CDR3 length: 16 amino acids. The CDR3 coding sequence is TGTGCCAGCAGCCCCGCGGTCGGGGGGCTGAGCTATGGCTACACCTTC. Translation: CASSPAVGGLSYGYTF.

Only a few counts were recorded for this clone. J is TRBJ1-5 and V is TRBV7-9; TRBD1 is a possible D gene (5 bases). CDR1 and CDR2 from the germline V gene are SEHNR and FQNEAQ (reference sequence). The ends were cut back, 0 bases at V and 6 bases at J, with 12 bases in the middle. The CDR3 runs 15 residues. The CDR3, as DNA: TGTGCCAGCAGCTTAGCAGGGGCCGTAGGTCAGCCCCAGCATTTT. This codes for CASSLAGAVGQPQHF.

The chain recombines TRBV19 with TRBJ1-4; 8 bases are a match to TRBD1. The CDR3 runs 19 residues. The germline V gene has CDR1 LNHDA and CDR2 SQIVND (reference sequence). J gave up 0 bases and V 8 bases, and 17 bases lay outside the gene matches. The CDR3 spells CASCPRTGTTWATNEKLFF. In nucleotides, the CDR3 is TGTGCCAGTTGCCCAAGGACAGGGACCACCTGGGCAACTAATGAAAAACTGTTTTTT. The variable domain in full, completed from reference TRBV19 and TRBJ1-4, reads DGGITQSPKYLFRKEGQNVTLSCEQNLNHDAMYWYRQDPGQGLRLIYYSQIVNDFQKGDIAEGYSVSREKKESFPLTVTSAQKNPTAFYLCASCPRTGTTWATNEKLFFGSGTQLSVL.

This clone was found a few times. This chain links TRBV11-2 with TRBJ1-1; the D is unclear. From germline, CDR1 is SGHAT and CDR2 FQNNGV. Trimming pared 3 bases from V and 1 base from J, leaving 12 bases between. There are 15 residues in the CDR3. The CDR3 is CASSLGSGRNTEAFF. The CDR3 DNA follows: TGTGCCAGCAGCTTGGGCAGCGGACGGAACACTGAAGCTTTCTTT.

This sequence joins TRBV15 and TRBJ2-2; D is uncertain. CDR1 is LNHNV and CDR2 is YYDKDF in the germline V gene (reference sequence). The CDR3 extends over 14 amino acids. V was clipped by 0 bases and J by 4 bases, with 6 bases between them. In DNA, the CDR3 is TGTGCCACCAGCAGAGATCACCGCACCGGGGAGCTGTTTTTT. Protein product: CATSRDHRTGELFF.

This clone was recorded once. J is TRBJ2-7 and V is TRBV28; D is unclear. Germline V gene sequence: CDR1 MDHEN, CDR2 SYDVKM. This CDR3 is 15 amino acids long. V lost 3 bases to trimming and J lost 3 bases, with 15 bases between them. The CDR3 DNA follows: TGTGCCAGCAGTTTCTCGGTCACCCCCGTCTACGAGCAGTACTTC. It translates to CASSFSVTPVYEQYF.